This entry features one TCR beta chain sequence. With 60 Vbeta and 13 Jbeta primers, the PCR was carried out. Sequencing used immunoSEQ multiplex PCR; TCRdb keeps in-frame clones, though not all of them. The repertoire includes about 130,000 clones, more than 70% of them detected once, and 0.75% to 0.95% sits in the top ten. This entry belongs to a study of cytomegalovirus exposure and HLA in healthy donors. After removal of 5 bases from V and 8 bases from J, the junction contained 9 bases not matched to a gene. The CDR3 is 16 residues long. Germline CDR1 and CDR2: SEHNR and FQNEAQ (reference sequence).

The gene calls are TRBV7-9 and TRBJ2-6; TRBD1 aligns across 10 bases. Source material: PBMCs. This receptor was identified in an older woman in good health and CMV-seronegative. The DNA for the CDR3 is TGTGCCAGCAGCGTGGACAGGGGGGGAAGTACCAACGTCCTGACTTTC. Protein product: CASSVDRGGSTNVLTF. Together with reference TRBV7-9 and TRBJ2-6, the CDR3 gives the full variable domain: DTGVSQNPRHKITKRGQNVTFRCDPISEHNRLYWYRQTLGQGPEFLTYFQNEAQLEKSRLLSDRFSAERPKGSFSTLEIQRTEQGDSAMYLCASSVDRGGSTNVLTFGAGSRLTVL.